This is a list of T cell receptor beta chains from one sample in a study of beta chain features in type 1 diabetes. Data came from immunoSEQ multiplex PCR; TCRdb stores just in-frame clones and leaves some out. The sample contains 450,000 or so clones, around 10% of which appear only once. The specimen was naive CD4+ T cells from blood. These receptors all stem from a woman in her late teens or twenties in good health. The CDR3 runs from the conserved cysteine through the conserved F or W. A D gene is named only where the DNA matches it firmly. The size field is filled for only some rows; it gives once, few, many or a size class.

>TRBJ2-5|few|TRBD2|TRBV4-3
TGCGCCAGCAGCCAAGAGGGGACTAGCGGCGAAGAGACCCAGTACTTC
CASSQEGTSGEETQYF
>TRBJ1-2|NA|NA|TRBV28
TGTGCCAGCAGGCAGGGACAAGGGAGCACCTTC
CASRQGQGSTF
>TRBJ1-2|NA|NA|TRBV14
TGTGCCAGCAGCCAAGTTCGTGGTGGGGCAGGGGCCCATGGCTACACCTTC
CASSQVRGGAGAHGYTF
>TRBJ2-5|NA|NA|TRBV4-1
TGCGCCAGCAGCCACAACCGGGAGTCTCAAGAGACCCAGTACTTC
CASSHNRESQETQYF
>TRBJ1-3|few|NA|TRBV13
TGTGCCAGCAGCTTGGGACGCCCATGGACTGGAAACACCATATATTTT
CASSLGRPWTGNTIYF
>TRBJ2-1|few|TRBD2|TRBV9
TGTGCCAGCAGTGTTACTAGCGGAGACTACAATGAGCAGTTCTTC
CASSVTSGDYNEQFF
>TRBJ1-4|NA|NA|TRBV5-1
TGCGCCAGCAGCCTCGGGACCGACAATGAAAAACTGTTTTTT
CASSLGTDNEKLFF
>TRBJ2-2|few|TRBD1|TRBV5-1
TGCGCCAGCAGCTTGGGACAGGGGAGCACCGGGGAGCTGTTTTTT
CASSLGQGSTGELFF
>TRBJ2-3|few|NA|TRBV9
TGTGCCAGCAGCGTAATGGAGGGGGTCGCGGATACGCAGTATTTT
CASSVMEGVADTQYF
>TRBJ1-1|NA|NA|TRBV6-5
TGTGCCAGCACCAACCAGCCGAACACTGAAGCTTTCTTT
CASTNQPNTEAFF
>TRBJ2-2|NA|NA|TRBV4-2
TGTGCCAGCGAAGGGAGTGGCACCGGGGAGCTGTTTTTT
CASEGSGTGELFF
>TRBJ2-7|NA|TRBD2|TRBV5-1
TGCGCCAGCAAAGCTGGGACTAGCCAGGTCGAGCAGTACTTC
CASKAGTSQVEQYF
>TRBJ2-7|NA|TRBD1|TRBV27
TGTGCCAGCAGTTTATTCGGACAGGGGCTCAACGAGCAGTACTTC
CASSLFGQGLNEQYF
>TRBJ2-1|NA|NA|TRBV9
TGTGCCAGCAGCGTAGTTATTAGCGCCTACAATGAGCAGTTCTTC
CASSVVISAYNEQFF
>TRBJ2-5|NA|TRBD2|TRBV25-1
TGTGCCAGCAGTGATGGATCGGGACTAGCTCAAGAGACCCAGTACTTC
CASSDGSGLAQETQYF
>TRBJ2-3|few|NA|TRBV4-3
TGCGCCAGCAGCCTCTACCGGTGGGATACGCAGTATTTT
CASSLYRWDTQYF
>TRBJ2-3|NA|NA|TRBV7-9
TGTGCCAGCAGCTTAACGGGGGCGGCAGATACGCAGTATTTT
CASSLTGAADTQYF
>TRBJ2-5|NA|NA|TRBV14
TGTGCCAGCAGCTACCAACGGGAGACCCAGTACTTC
CASSYQRETQYF
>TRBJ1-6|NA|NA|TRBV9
TGTGCCAGCAGCGCGGGGACGTTGAGGAATTCACCCCTCCACTTT
CASSAGTLRNSPLHF
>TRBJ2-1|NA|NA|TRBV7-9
TGTGCCAGCAGCCAGGGACTGCCCCTCCATGAGCAGTTCTTC
CASSQGLPLHEQFF
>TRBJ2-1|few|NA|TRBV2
TGTGCCAGCAGTGACGACAACAATGAGCAGTTCTTC
CASSDDNNEQFF
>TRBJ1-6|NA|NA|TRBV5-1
TGCGCCAGCAGCTTGGCCGGGTCCTATAATTCACCCCTCCACTTT
CASSLAGSYNSPLHF
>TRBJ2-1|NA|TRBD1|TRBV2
TGTGCCAGCGACTATCTCAGGGGGCTCGATGAGCAGTTCTTC
CASDYLRGLDEQFF
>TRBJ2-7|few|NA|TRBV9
TGTGCCAGCAGCACCACCGGGACATCCTACGAGCAGTACTTC
CASSTTGTSYEQYF
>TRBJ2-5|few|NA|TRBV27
TGTGCCAGCTCGTACAGGGTCTGGGAGACCCAGTACTTC
CASSYRVWETQYF
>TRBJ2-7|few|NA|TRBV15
TGTGCCACCAGCAGAGATTACGGGGATGTCTACGAGCAGTACTTC
CATSRDYGDVYEQYF
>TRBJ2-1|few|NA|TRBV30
TGTGCCTGGAATCGGGCAAGCTCCTACAATGAGCAGTTCTTC
CAWNRASSYNEQFF
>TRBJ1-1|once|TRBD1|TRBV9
TGTGCCAGCAGCGTCGGACAGGGGGGAACGAACACTGAAGCTTTCTTT
CASSVGQGGTNTEAFF
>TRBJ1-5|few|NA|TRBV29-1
TGCAGCGTCAGTGGGGGTGGCAATCAGCCCCAGCATTTT
CSVSGGGNQPQHF
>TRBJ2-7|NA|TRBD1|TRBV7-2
TGTGCCAGCAGCATGCCGGGACAGGGGAGCTCCTACGAGCAGTACTTC
CASSMPGQGSSYEQYF
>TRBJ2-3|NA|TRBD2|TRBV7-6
TGTGCCAGCAGCCCCGTAGCGGGGGTGGGCACAGATACGCAGTATTTT
CASSPVAGVGTDTQYF
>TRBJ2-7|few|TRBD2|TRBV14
TGTGCCAGCTCAGAACTAGCGGGAGTATTTCCGTGGGAGCAGTACTTC
CASSELAGVFPWEQYF
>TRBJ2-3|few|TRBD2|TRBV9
TGTGCCAGCAGCCCCCGATCGGGAGGATTCACAGATACGCAGTATTTT
CASSPRSGGFTDTQYF
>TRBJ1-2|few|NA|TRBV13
TGTGCCAGCAGCTTAGCCGGGGCCGGCTACACCTTC
CASSLAGAGYTF
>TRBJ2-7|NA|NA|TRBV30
TGTGCCTGGAAGACCGCCGCCTACGAGCAGTACTTC
CAWKTAAYEQYF
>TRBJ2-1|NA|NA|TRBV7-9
TGTGCCAGCAGCTCGCCCGGCTATGACTATGAGCAGTTCTTC
CASSSPGYDYEQFF
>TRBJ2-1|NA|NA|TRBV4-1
TGCGCCAGCAGCCAAGTTACTAGCAGTTACAATGAGCAGTTCTTC
CASSQVTSSYNEQFF
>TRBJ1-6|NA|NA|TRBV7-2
TGTGCCAGCAGCTTAAAGGGAGGGGTTTTATCACCCCTCCACTTT
CASSLKGGVLSPLHF
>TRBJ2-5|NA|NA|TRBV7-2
TGTGCCAGCAGCTCGTGGGGGGCGGAAGAGACCCAGTACTTC
CASSSWGAEETQYF
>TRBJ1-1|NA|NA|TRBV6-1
TGTGCCAGCAGTGAAATATGGGACCGTAGAAACACTGAAGCTTTCTTT
CASSEIWDRRNTEAFF
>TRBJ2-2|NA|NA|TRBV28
TGTGCCAGCAGTTCCTCCTACACCGGGGAGCTGTTTTTT
CASSSSYTGELFF
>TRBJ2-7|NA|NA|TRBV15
TGTGCCACCAGCAGAAGAGGTCCCTACGAGCAGTACTTC
CATSRRGPYEQYF
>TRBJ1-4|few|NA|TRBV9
TGTGCCAGCAGCGATGGCGTACTGAATGAAAAACTGTTTTTT
CASSDGVLNEKLFF
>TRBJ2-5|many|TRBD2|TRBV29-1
TGCAGCGTTGATTTGGGAGGGATGGAGACCCAGTACTTC
CSVDLGGMETQYF
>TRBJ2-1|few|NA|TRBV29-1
TGCAGCGTCGAACTAGTCGCGGGCTACAATGAGCAGTTCTTC
CSVELVAGYNEQFF
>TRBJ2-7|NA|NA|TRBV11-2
TGTGCCAGCAGCTTAGGCAGAGTTTACGAGCAGTACTTC
CASSLGRVYEQYF
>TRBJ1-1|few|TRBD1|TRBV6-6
TGTGCCAGCAGAGCACAGGGGACGAACACTGAAGCTTTCTTT
CASRAQGTNTEAFF
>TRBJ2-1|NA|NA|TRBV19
TGTGCCAGTAGTATTAGCCAGGCGAACAATGAGCAGTTCTTC
CASSISQANNEQFF
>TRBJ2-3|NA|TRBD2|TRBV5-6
TGTGCCAGCAGATACAGGACTAGCGGGAGGCTGTGGGGAGATACGCAGTATTTT
CASRYRTSGRLWGDTQYF
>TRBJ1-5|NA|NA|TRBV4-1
TGCGCCAGCAGCCAGGGGAGGACTCAGCCCCAGCATTTT
CASSQGRTQPQHF
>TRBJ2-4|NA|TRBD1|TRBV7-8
TGTGCCAGCAGCTTAGTGCGGACAGGGGACGTCAAAAACATTCAGTACTTC
CASSLVRTGDVKNIQYF
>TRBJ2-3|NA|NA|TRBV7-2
TGTGCCAGCGGGCCAGGGAGCACAGATACGCAGTATTTT
CASGPGSTDTQYF
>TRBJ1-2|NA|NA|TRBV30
TGTGCCTGGTCGCCAGGCCAATCCCCCTATGGCTACACCTTC
CAWSPGQSPYGYTF
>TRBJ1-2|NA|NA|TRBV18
TGTGCCAGCTCACCCACGGCACAGAGGCCCTATGGCTACACCTTC
CASSPTAQRPYGYTF
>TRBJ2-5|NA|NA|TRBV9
TGTGCCAGCAGTCAGACAGGCCAAGAGACCCAGTACTTC
CASSQTGQETQYF
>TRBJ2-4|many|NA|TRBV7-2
TGTGCCAGCAGCCCTAACCTAGGACAAATTGGAAACATTCAGTACTTC
CASSPNLGQIGNIQYF
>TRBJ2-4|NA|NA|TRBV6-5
TGTGCCAGCAGCCTTAGAGCTTCCAAAAACATTCAGTACTTC
CASSLRASKNIQYF
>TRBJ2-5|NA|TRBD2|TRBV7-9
TGTGCCAGCAGCCCTGGACTAGCGGAGGGGGAGACCCAGTACTTC
CASSPGLAEGETQYF
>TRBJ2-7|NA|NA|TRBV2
TGTGCCAGGGGCCGGGACGGCTACGAGCAGTACTTC
CARGRDGYEQYF